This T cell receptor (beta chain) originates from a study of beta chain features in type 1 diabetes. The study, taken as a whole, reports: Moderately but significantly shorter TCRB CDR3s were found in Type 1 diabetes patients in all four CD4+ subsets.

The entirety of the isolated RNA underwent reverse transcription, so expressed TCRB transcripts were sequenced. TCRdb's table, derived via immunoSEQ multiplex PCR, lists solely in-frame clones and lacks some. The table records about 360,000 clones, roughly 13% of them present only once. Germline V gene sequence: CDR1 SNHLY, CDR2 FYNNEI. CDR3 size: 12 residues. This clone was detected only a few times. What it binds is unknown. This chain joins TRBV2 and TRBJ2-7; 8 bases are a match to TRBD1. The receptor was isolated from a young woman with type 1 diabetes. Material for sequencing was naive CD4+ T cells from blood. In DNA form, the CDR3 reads TGTGTCAGGGGGCGGACCATATACGAGCAGTACTTC. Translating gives CVRGRTIYEQYF. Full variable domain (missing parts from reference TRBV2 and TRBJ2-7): EPEVTQTPSHQVTQMGQEVILRCVPISNHLYFYWYRQILGQKVEFLVSFYNNEISEKSEIFDDQFSVERPDGSNFTLKIRSTKLEDSAMYFCVRGRTIYEQYFGPGTRLTVT.